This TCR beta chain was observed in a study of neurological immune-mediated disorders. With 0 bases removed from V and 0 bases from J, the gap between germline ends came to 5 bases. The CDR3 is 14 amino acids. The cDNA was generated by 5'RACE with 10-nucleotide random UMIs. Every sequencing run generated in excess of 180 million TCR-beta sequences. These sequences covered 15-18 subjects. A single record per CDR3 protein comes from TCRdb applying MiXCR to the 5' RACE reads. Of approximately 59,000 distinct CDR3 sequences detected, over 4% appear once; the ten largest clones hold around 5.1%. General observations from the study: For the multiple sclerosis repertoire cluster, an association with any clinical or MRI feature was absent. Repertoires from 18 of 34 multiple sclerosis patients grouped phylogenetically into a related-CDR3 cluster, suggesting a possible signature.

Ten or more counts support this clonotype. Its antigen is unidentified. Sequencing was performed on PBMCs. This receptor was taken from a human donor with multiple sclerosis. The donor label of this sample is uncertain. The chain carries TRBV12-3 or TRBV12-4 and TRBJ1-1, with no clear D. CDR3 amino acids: CASSLAHMNTEAFF. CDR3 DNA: TGTGCCAGCAGTTTAGCACACATGAACACTGAAGCTTTCTTT.